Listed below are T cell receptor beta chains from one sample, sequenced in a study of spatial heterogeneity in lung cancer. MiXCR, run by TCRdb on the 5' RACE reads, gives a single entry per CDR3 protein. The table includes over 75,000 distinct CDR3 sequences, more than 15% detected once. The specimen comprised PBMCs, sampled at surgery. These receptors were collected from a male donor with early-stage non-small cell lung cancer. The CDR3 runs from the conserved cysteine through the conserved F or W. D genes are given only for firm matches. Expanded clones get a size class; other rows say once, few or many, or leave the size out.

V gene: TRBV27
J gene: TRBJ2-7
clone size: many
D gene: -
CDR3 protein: CASSLEYSGRYEQYF
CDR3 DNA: TGTGCCAGCAGTTTAGAATACAGCGGACGGTACGAGCAGTACTTC

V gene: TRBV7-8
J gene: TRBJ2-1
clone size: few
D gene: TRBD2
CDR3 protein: CASSGRAHVEQFF
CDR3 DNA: TGTGCCAGCAGCGGGAGGGCCCACGTTGAGCAGTTCTTC

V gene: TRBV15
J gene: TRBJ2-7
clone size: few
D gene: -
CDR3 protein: CATSRTVESSYEQYF
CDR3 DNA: TGTGCCACCAGCAGGACAGTTGAAAGCTCCTACGAGCAGTACTTC

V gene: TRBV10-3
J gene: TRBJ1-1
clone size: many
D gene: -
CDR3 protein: CAISDRQGNTEAFF
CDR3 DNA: TGTGCCATCAGTGATAGGCAGGGGAACACTGAAGCTTTCTTT

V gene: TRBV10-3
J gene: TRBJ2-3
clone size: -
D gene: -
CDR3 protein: CAIRSMRTDTQYF
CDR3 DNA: TGTGCCATCAGGTCCATGCGCACAGATACGCAGTATTTT

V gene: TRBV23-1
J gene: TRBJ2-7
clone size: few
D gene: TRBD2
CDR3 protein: CASSTQTSPYEQYF
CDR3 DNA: TGCGCCAGCAGTACACAGACTAGCCCTTACGAGCAGTACTTC

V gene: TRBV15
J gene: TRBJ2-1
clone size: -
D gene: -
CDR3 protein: CATNGGRGNVSYNEQFF
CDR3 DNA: TGTGCCACCAACGGGGGCCGCGGGAACGTATCCTACAATGAGCAGTTCTTC

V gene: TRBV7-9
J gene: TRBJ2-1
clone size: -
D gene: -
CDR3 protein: CASSLRDVSYNEQFF
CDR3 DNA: TGTGCCAGCAGCTTACGGGACGTTAGCTACAATGAGCAGTTCTTC

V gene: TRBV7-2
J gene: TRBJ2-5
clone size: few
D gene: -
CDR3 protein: CASSKEGSVGLETQYF
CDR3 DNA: TGTGCCAGCAGTAAAGAAGGCTCAGTCGGGCTAGAGACCCAGTACTTC

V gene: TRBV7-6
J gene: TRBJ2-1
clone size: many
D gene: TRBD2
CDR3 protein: CASSRTSGRGEQFF
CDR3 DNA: TGTGCCAGCAGCCGGACTAGCGGGAGAGGCGAGCAGTTCTTC

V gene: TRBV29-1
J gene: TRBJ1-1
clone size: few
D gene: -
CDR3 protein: CSVEDMGGTEAFF
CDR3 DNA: TGCAGCGTTGAAGATATGGGGGGCACTGAAGCTTTCTTT

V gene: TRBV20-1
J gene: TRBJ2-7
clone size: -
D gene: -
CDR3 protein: CSARDSSGQYF
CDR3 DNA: TGCAGTGCACGAGATAGCTCCGGGCAGTACTTC

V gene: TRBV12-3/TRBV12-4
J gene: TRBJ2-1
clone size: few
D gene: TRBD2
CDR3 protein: CASNLSGGSREQFF
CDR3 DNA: TGTGCCAGCAATCTTAGCGGGGGATCGCGTGAGCAGTTCTTC

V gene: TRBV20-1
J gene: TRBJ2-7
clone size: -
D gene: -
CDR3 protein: CSARHRASYEQYF
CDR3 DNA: TGCAGTGCTAGACACAGGGCCTCCTACGAGCAGTACTTC

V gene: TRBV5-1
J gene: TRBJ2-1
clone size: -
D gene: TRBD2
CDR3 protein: CASSPRTSGGIEQFF
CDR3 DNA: TGCGCCAGCAGCCCGAGGACTAGCGGGGGAATTGAGCAGTTCTTC

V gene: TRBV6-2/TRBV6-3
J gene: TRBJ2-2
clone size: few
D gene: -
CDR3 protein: CASSRDGANTGELFF
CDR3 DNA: TGTGCCAGCAGTCGAGACGGCGCGAACACCGGGGAGCTGTTTTTT

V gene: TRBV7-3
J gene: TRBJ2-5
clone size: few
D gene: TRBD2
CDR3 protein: CASSMTSDQETQYF
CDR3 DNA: TGTGCCAGCAGTATGACTAGCGACCAAGAGACCCAGTACTTC

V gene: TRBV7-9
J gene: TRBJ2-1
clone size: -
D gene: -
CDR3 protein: CASLTADSYNEQFF
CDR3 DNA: TGTGCCAGTCTGACAGCAGATTCCTACAATGAGCAGTTCTTC

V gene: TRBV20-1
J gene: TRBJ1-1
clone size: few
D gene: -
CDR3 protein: CSARRGARNTEAFF
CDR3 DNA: TGCAGTGCTAGGAGGGGGGCTAGGAACACTGAAGCTTTCTTT

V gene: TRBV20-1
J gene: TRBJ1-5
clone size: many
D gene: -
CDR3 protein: CSARAGMGPQHF
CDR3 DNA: TGCAGTGCTAGAGCAGGTATGGGGCCCCAGCATTTT

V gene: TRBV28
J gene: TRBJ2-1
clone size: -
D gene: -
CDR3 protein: CASEGLLENEQFF
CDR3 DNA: TGTGCCAGCGAGGGACTCCTTGAGAATGAGCAGTTCTTC

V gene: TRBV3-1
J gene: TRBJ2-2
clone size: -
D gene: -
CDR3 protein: CASSRSRGENTGELFF
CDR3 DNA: TGTGCCAGCAGCCGGAGCAGGGGCGAGAACACCGGGGAGCTGTTTTTT

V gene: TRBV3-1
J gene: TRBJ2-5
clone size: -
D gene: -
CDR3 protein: CASSQGGARDLETQYF
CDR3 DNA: TGTGCCAGCAGCCAAGGCGGAGCGAGAGACCTCGAGACCCAGTACTTC

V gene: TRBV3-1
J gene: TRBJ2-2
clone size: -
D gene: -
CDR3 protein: CASSPGPTKGELFF
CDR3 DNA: TGTGCCAGCAGCCCCGGGCCAACTAAGGGGGAGCTGTTTTTT

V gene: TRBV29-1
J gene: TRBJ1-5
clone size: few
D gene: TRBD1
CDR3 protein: CSVVMGQGNQPQHF
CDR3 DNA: TGCAGCGTTGTTATGGGACAGGGCAATCAGCCCCAGCATTTT

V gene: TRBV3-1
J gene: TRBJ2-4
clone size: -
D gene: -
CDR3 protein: CASSQGSLAKNIQYF
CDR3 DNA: TGTGCCAGCAGCCAGGGGTCTCTGGCCAAAAACATTCAGTACTTC

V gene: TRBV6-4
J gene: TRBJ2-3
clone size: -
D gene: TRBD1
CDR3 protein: CASRPGTGGPDTQYF
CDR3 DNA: TGTGCCAGTAGACCGGGGACAGGGGGTCCAGATACGCAGTATTTT

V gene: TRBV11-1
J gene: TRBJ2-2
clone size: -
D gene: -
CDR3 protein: CASSPDSFTGELFF
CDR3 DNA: TGTGCCAGCAGCCCGGACAGCTTCACCGGGGAGCTGTTTTTT

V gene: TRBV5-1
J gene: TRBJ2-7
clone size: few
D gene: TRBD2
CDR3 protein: CASSLLAGQSEQYF
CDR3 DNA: TGCGCCAGCAGCTTACTAGCGGGCCAGAGCGAGCAGTACTTC

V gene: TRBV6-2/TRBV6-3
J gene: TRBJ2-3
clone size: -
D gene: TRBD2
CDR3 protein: CASSYSTERGSVDTQYF
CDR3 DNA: TGTGCCAGCAGTTACTCGACCGAGCGGGGTAGCGTAGATACGCAGTATTTT

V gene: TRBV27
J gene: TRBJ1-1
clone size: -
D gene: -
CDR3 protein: CASSNRGMNTEAFF
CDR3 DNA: TGTGCCAGCAGTAATAGGGGAATGAACACTGAAGCTTTCTTT

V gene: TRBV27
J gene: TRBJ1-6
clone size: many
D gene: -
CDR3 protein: CASRLNQGMDNSPLHF
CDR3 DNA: TGTGCCAGCAGGCTAAACCAGGGGATGGATAATTCACCCCTCCACTTT

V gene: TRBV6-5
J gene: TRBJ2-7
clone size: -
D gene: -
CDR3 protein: CASSSLSGAPSKTYEQYF
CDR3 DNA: TGTGCCAGCAGTTCCCTGTCAGGAGCCCCCAGTAAAACCTACGAGCAGTACTTC

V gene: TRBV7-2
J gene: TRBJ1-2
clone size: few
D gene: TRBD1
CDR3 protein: CASFPGTGQGNYGYTF
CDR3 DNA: TGTGCCAGCTTTCCCGGAACGGGACAGGGAAACTATGGCTACACCTTC

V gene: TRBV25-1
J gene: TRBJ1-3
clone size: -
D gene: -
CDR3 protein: CASSRLSGNTIYF
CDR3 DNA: TGTGCCAGCAGTAGGCTCTCTGGAAACACCATATATTTT

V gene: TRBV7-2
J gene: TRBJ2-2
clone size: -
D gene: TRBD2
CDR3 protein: CASSLGGGAFGELFF
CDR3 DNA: TGTGCCAGCAGCCTCGGCGGGGGGGCCTTCGGGGAGCTGTTTTTT

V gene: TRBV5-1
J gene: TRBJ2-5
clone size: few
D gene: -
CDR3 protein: CASNLASGEETQYF
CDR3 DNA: TGCGCCAGCAACTTGGCAAGCGGAGAAGAGACCCAGTACTTC

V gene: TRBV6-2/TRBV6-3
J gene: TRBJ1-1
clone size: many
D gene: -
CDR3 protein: CASSYWGNTEAFF
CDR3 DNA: TGTGCCAGCAGTTACTGGGGAAACACTGAAGCTTTCTTT

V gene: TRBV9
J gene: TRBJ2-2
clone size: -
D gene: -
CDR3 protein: CASSVAEAIPSGTGELFF
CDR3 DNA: TGTGCCAGCAGCGTAGCTGAGGCTATACCGAGTGGGACCGGGGAGCTGTTTTTT

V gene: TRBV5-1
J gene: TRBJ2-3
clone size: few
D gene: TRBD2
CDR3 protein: CASSFLAGWTDTQYF
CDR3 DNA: TGCGCCAGCAGCTTTTTAGCGGGATGGACAGATACGCAGTATTTT

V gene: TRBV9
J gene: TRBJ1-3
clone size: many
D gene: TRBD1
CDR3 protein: CASSVDPGQSSGNTIYF
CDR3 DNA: TGTGCCAGCAGCGTAGACCCGGGACAGTCTTCTGGAAACACCATATATTTT

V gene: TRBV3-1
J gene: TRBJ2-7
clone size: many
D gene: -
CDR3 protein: CASSQDVPPTGSYEQYF
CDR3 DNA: TGTGCCAGCAGCCAAGATGTCCCGCCGACGGGCTCCTACGAGCAGTACTTC

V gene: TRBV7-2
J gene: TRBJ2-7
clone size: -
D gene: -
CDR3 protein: CASSLEIRRGHEQYF
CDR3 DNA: TGTGCCAGCAGCTTAGAAATTAGGAGGGGACACGAGCAGTACTTC

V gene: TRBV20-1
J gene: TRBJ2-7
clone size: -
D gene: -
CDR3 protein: CSASKAAGVYEQYF
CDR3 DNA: TGCAGTGCTAGTAAAGCGGCAGGGGTATACGAGCAGTACTTC

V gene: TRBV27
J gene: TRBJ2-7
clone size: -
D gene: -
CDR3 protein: CASSLSGASAFSYEQYF
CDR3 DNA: TGTGCCAGCAGTTTATCGGGTGCTAGCGCGTTCTCCTACGAGCAGTACTTC

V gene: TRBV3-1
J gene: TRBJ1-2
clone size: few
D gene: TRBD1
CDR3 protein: CASSPGQGAIYGYTF
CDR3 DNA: TGTGCCAGCAGCCCTGGACAGGGCGCGATCTATGGCTACACCTTC

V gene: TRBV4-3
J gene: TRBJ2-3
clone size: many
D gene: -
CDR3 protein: CASSQERTNTDTQYF
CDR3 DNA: TGCGCCAGCAGCCAAGAACGGACAAACACAGATACGCAGTATTTT

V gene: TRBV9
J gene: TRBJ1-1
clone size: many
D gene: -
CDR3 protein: CASARDGMNTEAFF
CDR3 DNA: TGTGCCAGCGCTAGGGACGGCATGAACACTGAAGCTTTCTTT

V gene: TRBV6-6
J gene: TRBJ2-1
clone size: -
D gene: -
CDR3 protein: CASSQSDEQFF
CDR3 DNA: TGTGCCAGCAGCCAGAGCGATGAGCAGTTCTTC